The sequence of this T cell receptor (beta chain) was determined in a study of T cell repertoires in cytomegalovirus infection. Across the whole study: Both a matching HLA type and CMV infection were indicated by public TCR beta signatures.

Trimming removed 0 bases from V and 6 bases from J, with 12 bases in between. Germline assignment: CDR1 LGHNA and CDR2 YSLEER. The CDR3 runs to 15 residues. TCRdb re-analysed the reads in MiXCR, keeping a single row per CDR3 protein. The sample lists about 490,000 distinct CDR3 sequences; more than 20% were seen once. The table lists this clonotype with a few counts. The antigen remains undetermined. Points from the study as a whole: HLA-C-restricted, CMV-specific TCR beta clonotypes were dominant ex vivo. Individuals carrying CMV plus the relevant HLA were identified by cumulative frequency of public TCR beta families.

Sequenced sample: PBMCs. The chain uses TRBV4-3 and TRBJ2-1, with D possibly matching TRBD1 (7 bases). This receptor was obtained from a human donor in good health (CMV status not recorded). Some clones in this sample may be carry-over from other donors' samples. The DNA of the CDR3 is TGCGCCAGCAGCCAAGATTCAGGGGGAGGCAATGAGCAGTTCTTC. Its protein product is CASSQDSGGGNEQFF.